This entry lists 9 T cell receptor beta chains sequenced from one sample in a study of tumor-infiltrating lymphocytes in primary liver carcinoma. Germline DNA was also extracted, with blood RNA taken from unsorted whole blood. A primer matching the constant region was used to make TCR beta cDNA from 500 ng of total RNA. Modified slightly, ARM-PCR produced TCR beta libraries over three nested multiplex PCR rounds. TRBV1-TRBV30 forward primers and a C-beta reverse primer were used in the first two PCR rounds, which each ran for approximately 10 cycles. MiXCR was run by TCRdb on the multiplex PCR reads, yielding one entry per CDR3 protein. In the table there are hundreds of thousands of distinct CDR3 sequences, almost 60% of which are singletons. Source material: peripheral blood. The source of these receptors is a woman aged 25 to 39 with primary liver carcinoma and hepatitis B virus infection.

V is TRBV12-3 or TRBV12-4 and J is TRBJ1-1; D is undetermined. There are 13 residues in the CDR3. V dropped 10 bases and J dropped 1 base, with 13 bases sitting between them. CDR3 nucleotide sequence: TGTGCCAACACCCAACAGACGAACACTGAAGCTTTCTTT. Translation: CANTQQTNTEAFF.

In the case of this clonotype: This may come from a read error, since a much larger clone is one base off. The gene calls are TRBV4-3 and TRBJ2-1; D might be TRBD1 (6 bases). The CDR3 totals 13 residues. Germline assignment: CDR1 LGHNA and CDR2 YSLEER. This CDR3 reads CAISGYRDNEQFF. CDR3 DNA: TGCGCCATCAGCGGATACAGGGACAATGAGCAGTTCTTC.

To note about this clonotype: With a much larger clone just one base away, this may be a read error. This chain connects TRBV29-1 to TRBJ2-3; D is undetermined. Germline V gene sequence: CDR1 SQVTM, CDR2 ANQGSEA. V was cut by 8 bases and J by 2 bases, with 2 bases left in between. CDR3 length: 9 residues. CDR3 sequence reads: CSNTDTQYF. The CDR3 DNA follows: TGCAGCAACACAGATACGCAGTATTTT.

The count of this clonotype is one. The final CDR3 position lacks the conserved phenylalanine or tryptophan, pointing to a likely read error. The chain combines TRBV11-3 with TRBJ2-7; D is possibly TRBD1 (6 bases). The V and J ends lost 1 base and 5 bases respectively, with 12 bases between them. CDR1 SGHNT and CDR2 YENEEA come from the germline V gene. The CDR3 length is 14 residues. For the CDR3, the DNA is TGTGCCAGCAGCTTAGGGGCAGGGGTTAACGAGCAGTACCTC. Amino acid sequence: CASSLGAGVNEQYL.

This clonotype was counted a few times. The chain links TRBV12-3 or TRBV12-4 to TRBJ1-1, with D possibly TRBD1 on 5 matching bases. V lost 3 bases to trimming and J lost 5 bases, with 13 bases between them. The CDR3 contains 14 residues. The CDR3 DNA is TGTGCCAGCAGTTTGTGGGGGGGAAGGACTGAAGCTTTCTTT. Protein sequence: CASSLWGGRTEAFF.

Concerning this clonotype itself: This could be a read error, since a much larger clone is one nucleotide away. This sequence joins TRBV6-1 and TRBJ1-1; D is unclear. Per the germline V gene, CDR1 is MNHNS and CDR2 is SASEGT. CDR3 size: 14 residues. Here the CDR3 reads CASRQRRVNNEAFF. CDR3 DNA sequence: TGTGCCAGCAGACAACGGCGAGTGAACAATGAAGCTTTCTTT.

This clonotype was found a few times. This may stem from a read error, because a much larger clone lies one nucleotide away. This sequence joins TRBV11-2 and TRBJ2-1; 9 bases match TRBD1. The CDR3 has 15 amino acids. From germline, CDR1 is SGHAT and CDR2 FQNNGV. CDR3 DNA sequence: TGTGCCAGCAGCTTTGGACAGGGGAGGCACAATGAGCTGTTCTTC. This codes for CASSFGQGRHNELFF.

V is TRBV5-1 and J is TRBJ2-7; D might be TRBD1 or TRBD2, each matching 5 bases. Per the germline V gene, CDR1 is SGHRS and CDR2 is YFSETQ. The V and J ends lost 2 bases and 3 bases respectively, with 15 bases between them. The CDR3 is 15 residues long. The CDR3, as DNA: TGCGCCAGCAGCTTCGATGGGACCGAATACTACGAGCAGTACTTC. Protein sequence: CASSFDGTEYYEQYF.

The V call is TRBV11-2, the J call TRBJ2-7; TRBD2 might be the D (6 bases). The germline CDR1 and CDR2 sequences are SGHAT and FQNNGV. This CDR3 has 13 residues. CDR3: CVSSPSVTYEQYF. The DNA of the CDR3 is TGTGTTAGCAGCCCTAGCGTTACCTACGAGCAGTACTTC.